One and the same sample provided the 28 T cell receptor beta chains below, sequenced in a study of T cell repertoires in cytomegalovirus infection. MiXCR, applied by TCRdb to the reads, yields one record per CDR3 protein. The repertoire holds some 77,000 distinct CDR3 sequences, with approximately 3.7% as singletons. Specimen: PBMCs. Every receptor here comes from a human donor in good health (CMV status not recorded). Some clones in this sample may be carry-over from other donors' samples.

In its sample, this clonotype was seen many times. This rearrangement joins TRBV10-1 to TRBJ2-3; D is ambiguous. The germline CDR1 and CDR2 sequences are WNHNN and SYGVQD (reference sequence). The ends were cut back, 3 bases at V and 5 bases at J, with 9 bases in the middle. CDR3 length equals 13 residues. In DNA form, the CDR3 reads TGCGCCAGCAGTGACTACGAGTTAGATACGCAGTATTTT. Protein: CASSDYELDTQYF.

J is TRBJ1-1 and V is TRBV15; maybe TRBD1 (5 bases). Looked up from germline, CDR1 is LNHNV and CDR2 is YYDKDF (reference sequence). The CDR3 sequence is 13 residues long. The ends were cut back, 7 bases at V and 1 base at J, with 10 bases in the middle. CDR3 loop: CATKTDPNTEAFF. Written as DNA, the CDR3 is TGTGCCACCAAGACAGATCCGAACACTGAAGCTTTCTTT.

This clonotype was seen many times. The chain joins TRBV28 to TRBJ1-1, with 7 positions matching TRBD1. There are 15 residues in the CDR3. V shed 4 bases and J 7 bases; nucleotides not matched to a gene: 12. In germline, CDR1 is MDHEN, CDR2 SYDVKM. The chain's CDR3 is CASSSYFQGDFEAFF. The CDR3 DNA sequence: TGTGCCAGCAGTTCTTATTTTCAGGGGGACTTTGAAGCTTTCTTT.

This clonotype has ten or more counts. This chain joins TRBV5-1 and TRBJ1-1; D gene ambiguous. This CDR3 contains 14 residues. The V end lost 3 bases, the J end lost 4 bases, and 13 bases lay between the germline ends. The germline V gene has CDR1 SGHRS and CDR2 YFSETQ. CDR3 in amino acids: CASSSPSWGTEAFF. CDR3 nucleotides: TGCGCCAGCAGCTCACCTTCGTGGGGCACTGAAGCTTTCTTT.

This clonotype was seen ten or more times. The rearrangement uses TRBV28 and TRBJ1-1, with 7 bases aligning to TRBD1. The germline gives CDR1 MDHEN, CDR2 SYDVKM. The CDR3 is 13 amino acids. V was pared by 5 bases and J by 3 bases, with 3 bases of the junction left unmatched. The CDR3 bases are TGTGCCAGCAGTCAGGGGGGCTACACTGAAGCTTTCTTT. Its translation: CASSQGGYTEAFF. Looking up the rest from reference TRBV28 and TRBJ1-1 gives the full variable domain: DVKVTQSSRYLVKRTGEKVFLECVQDMDHENMFWYRQDPGLGLRLIYFSYDVKMKEKGDIPEGYSVSREKKERFSLILESASTNQTSMYLCASSQGGYTEAFFGQGTRLTVV.

Ten or more counts support this clonotype. The chain links TRBV7-2 to TRBJ2-6; perhaps TRBD2 as D (5 bases). The CDR3 totals 15 residues. Germline V gives CDR1 SGHTA, CDR2 FQGNSA. V lost 6 bases and J 2 bases, leaving 11 bases between the germline ends. CDR3 sequence: CASSQRVTGANVLTF. Here the CDR3 DNA reads TGTGCCAGCAGTCAGAGGGTAACTGGGGCCAACGTCCTGACTTTC.

This clonotype was observed at least ten times. The V gene is TRBV7-2, the J gene TRBJ2-7; no definite D call. The CDR3 has 16 residues. CDR1 SGHTA and CDR2 FQGNSA come from the germline V gene. Trimming took 2 bases from V and 0 from J, leaving 14 bases between them. This chain's CDR3 is CASSLRAFQSSYEQYF. The CDR3 DNA is TGTGCCAGCAGCTTAAGAGCCTTCCAAAGCTCCTACGAGCAGTACTTC.

This clonotype was detected many times. The chain uses TRBV20-1 and TRBJ2-5; 12 nucleotides line up with TRBD2. In germline, CDR1 is DFQATT, CDR2 SNEGSKA (reference sequence). V dropped 3 bases and J dropped 6; count of bases not matched to a gene: 8. This CDR3 comprises 15 residues. This CDR3 reads CSASASGGARKTQYF. Written as DNA, the CDR3 is TGCAGTGCTAGCGCTAGCGGGGGGGCTCGGAAGACCCAGTACTTC.

This clonotype was seen many times. The chain combines TRBV7-2 with TRBJ2-1; D remains ambiguous. There are 14 residues in the CDR3. The germline V gene has CDR1 SGHTA and CDR2 FQGNSA. Deletions cut 5 bases from V and 5 bases from J, with 13 bases between. CDR3 sequence reads: CASSPGPNNNEQFF. The CDR3 DNA is TGTGCCAGCAGCCCCGGACCCAATAACAATGAGCAGTTCTTC.

This clonotype has a count of ten or more. This rearrangement joins TRBV12-3 or TRBV12-4 to TRBJ2-7, with D unresolved. This CDR3 region has 14 residues. Trimming pared 6 bases from V and 5 bases from J, leaving 17 bases between. The CDR3 loop reads CASSQAGPWNEQYF. CDR3 coding DNA: TGTGCCAGCAGCCAAGCCGGGCCTTGGAACGAGCAGTACTTC.

Many counts were recorded for this clonotype. The genes are TRBV7-9 and TRBJ1-3; tentative D call: TRBD1 (5 bases). Trimming pared 5 bases from V and 3 bases from J, leaving 11 bases between. Germline values: CDR1 SEHNR, CDR2 FQNEAQ (reference sequence). This CDR3 is built from 14 residues. In DNA form, the CDR3 reads TGTGCCAGCAGCCGGGACCTCAGTGGAAACACCATATATTTT. Encoded protein: CASSRDLSGNTIYF.

This clonotype was recorded at least ten times. CDR3 loop: CASSLGPFNEQFF. The CDR3 nucleotides are TGTGCCAGCAGCTTAGGTCCTTTCAATGAGCAGTTCTTC. V is TRBV7-8 and J is TRBJ2-1; D not certain. Per germline, CDR1 SGHVS and CDR2 FQNEAQ. There are 13 residues in the CDR3. V was pared by 1 base and J by 6 bases, with 7 bases between.

This clonotype has ten or more counts. The chain couples TRBV27 to TRBJ2-5; D call uncertain. Trimming took 2 bases from V and 5 from J, leaving 12 bases between them. Looked up from germline, CDR1 is MNHEY and CDR2 is SMNVEV (reference sequence). The CDR3 consists of 14 residues. DNA of the CDR3: TGTGCCAGCAGTTTAGTGGGAATGGGGGAGACCCAGTACTTC. Amino acids: CASSLVGMGETQYF.

This clonotype was recorded many times. The chain carries TRBV19 and TRBJ2-3; D is possibly TRBD2 (6 bases). Germline V CDR1 and CDR2: LNHDA, SQIVND (reference sequence). The CDR3 sequence is 14 residues long. V was clipped by 2 bases and J by 5 bases, with 11 bases between them. The CDR3 nucleotides are TGTGCCAGTAGTATAAAGCAGGAGGGAGATACGCAGTATTTT. The encoded protein is CASSIKQEGDTQYF. Based on the CDR3 plus reference TRBV19 and TRBJ2-3, the full variable domain is DGGITQSPKYLFRKEGQNVTLSCEQNLNHDAMYWYRQDPGQGLRLIYYSQIVNDFQKGDIAEGYSVSREKKESFPLTVTSAQKNPTAFYLCASSIKQEGDTQYFGPGTRLTVL.

Ten or more counts support this clonotype. This rearrangement joins TRBV7-9 to TRBJ2-1; D remains ambiguous. In germline, CDR1 is SEHNR, CDR2 FQNEAQ (reference sequence). V was cut by 3 bases and J by 7 bases, with 7 bases left in between. This CDR3 region has 12 residues. The CDR3 is CASSFNWNEQFF. CDR3 DNA sequence: TGTGCCAGCAGCTTTAATTGGAATGAGCAGTTCTTC.

This clonotype is categorized as medium-sized. The rearrangement joins TRBV7-2 to TRBJ1-2; weak D call: TRBD1 (5 bases). V was pared by 5 bases and J by 2 bases, with 21 bases between. This CDR3 is built from 17 residues. Per germline, CDR1 SGHTA and CDR2 FQGNSA. The CDR3 nucleotides read TGTGCCAGCAGCCTGGGGACGCCCGCTACTGCCAACTATGGCTACACCTTC. Amino acid sequence: CASSLGTPATANYGYTF.

This clonotype appeared many times. The chain joins TRBV7-8 to TRBJ2-7, with D perhaps being TRBD1 or TRBD2 (5 bases each). Germline V gene lookup returns CDR1 SGHVS and CDR2 FQNEAQ. The CDR3 runs to 14 residues. Trimming cost V 1 base and J 2 bases, with 9 bases left between them. The CDR3, as DNA: TGTGCCAGCAGCTTAGTGAGAGGGGCCTACGAGCAGTACTTC. As protein: CASSLVRGAYEQYF.

Ten or more counts support this clonotype. The chain couples TRBV12-5 to TRBJ2-2; a weak D match, TRBD2 (6 bases). The CDR3 is 14 amino acids. V dropped 4 bases and J dropped 6 bases, with 12 bases sitting between them. Germline values: CDR1 LGHNT, CDR2 FRNRAP. The CDR3 bases are TGTGCTAGTGGTTCGTCAGGAGGGGCCGGGGAGCTGTTTTTT. Translated: CASGSSGGAGELFF. Variable domain in full (rest from reference TRBV12-5 and TRBJ2-2): DARVTQTPRHKVTEMGQEVTMRCQPILGHNTVFWYRQTMMQGLELLAYFRNRAPLDDSGMPKDRFSAEMPDATLATLKIQPSEPRDSAVYFCASGSSGGAGELFFGEGSRLTVL.

This clonotype has at least ten counts. The CDR3 protein is CASRRTGGNEQFF. Written as DNA, the CDR3 is TGTGCCAGCCGAAGGACAGGGGGTAATGAGCAGTTCTTC. The genes are TRBV28 and TRBJ2-1; 10 bases fit TRBD1. The length of the CDR3 is 13 residues. V lost 8 bases, J lost 7 bases, and 5 bases stayed unmatched. CDR1 is MDHEN and CDR2 is SYDVKM in the germline V gene.

This clonotype was observed at least ten times. V gene TRBV7-8 combines with J gene TRBJ1-1; 8 nucleotides agree with TRBD1. The CDR3 runs 16 residues. V trimming: 6 bases; J trimming: 4 bases; junction bases outside the gene matches: 13. Germline-derived CDR1 and CDR2 are SGHVS and FQNEAQ. DNA of the CDR3: TGTGCCAGCAGGTCGAGCAGGACAGGGTTGGTCACTGAAGCTTTCTTT. Encoded protein: CASRSSRTGLVTEAFF.

The sample holds many counts of this clonotype. The J gene is TRBJ2-5, the V gene TRBV7-2, with D unresolved. Germline V CDR1 and CDR2: SGHTA, FQGNSA. The ends were cut back, 1 base at V and 4 bases at J, with 13 bases in the middle. This CDR3 is built from 15 residues. CDR3 in amino acids: CASSLDIGRGETQYF. The CDR3 coding sequence is TGTGCCAGCAGCTTAGATATTGGGCGCGGAGAGACCCAGTACTTC.

This clonotype was seen ten or more times. The chain carries TRBV7-2 and TRBJ1-5; D perhaps matches TRBD1 (5 bases). V gave up 0 bases and J gave up 5 bases, with 8 bases separating them. The CDR3 covers 14 residues. CDR1 and CDR2 (germline): SGHTA, FQGNSA. CDR3 in amino acids: CASSLAREYQPQHF. The CDR3 nucleotides read TGTGCCAGCAGCTTAGCCAGGGAGTATCAGCCCCAGCATTTT.

This clonotype was counted at least ten times. The chain recombines TRBV19 with TRBJ1-2; D perhaps matches TRBD1 (5 bases). Trimming stripped 4 bases from V and 12 bases from J, with 12 bases between. The CDR3 spans 11 residues. Germline V gene data show CDR1 as LNHDA and CDR2 as SQIVND (reference sequence). The CDR3 spells CASSTGPGHTF. The CDR3, as DNA: TGTGCCAGTAGTACGGGGCCGGGCCACACCTTC.

This clonotype was picked up many times. The V call is TRBV28, the J call TRBJ2-3, with a tentative D call TRBD1 (7 bases). The CDR3 contains 15 residues. The V end lost 3 bases, the J end lost 5 bases, and 15 bases lay between the germline ends. The germline gives CDR1 MDHEN, CDR2 SYDVKM. The CDR3 here is CASSFQGGMGDTQYF. In DNA form, the CDR3 reads TGTGCCAGCAGTTTCCAGGGGGGCATGGGAGATACGCAGTATTTT. Looking up the rest from reference TRBV28 and TRBJ2-3 gives the full variable domain: DVKVTQSSRYLVKRTGEKVFLECVQDMDHENMFWYRQDPGLGLRLIYFSYDVKMKEKGDIPEGYSVSREKKERFSLILESASTNQTSMYLCASSFQGGMGDTQYFGPGTRLTVL.

This clonotype was seen at least ten times. The rearrangement uses TRBV6-5 and TRBJ1-1, with D possibly TRBD1 on 6 matching bases. This CDR3 has 16 residues. Trimming stripped 6 bases from V and 5 bases from J, with 22 bases between. Germline values: CDR1 MNHEY, CDR2 SVGAGI. CDR3 residues: CASSLTRRGRGTEAFF. As DNA, the CDR3 is TGTGCCAGCAGCCTAACCCGCAGGGGACGTGGAACTGAAGCTTTCTTT.

About this clonotype: The junction shows a germline mismatch at one end, possibly a read error. The chain joins TRBV7-2 to TRBJ2-5, with D maybe TRBD2 (5 bases). Germline lookup yields CDR1 SGHTA and CDR2 FQGNSA. The CDR3 length is 14 residues. For the CDR3, the DNA is TGTGTCAGCAGATCCAATCCGGGGAAAGAGACCCAGTACTTC. Its translation: CVSRSNPGKETQYF.

Ten or more counts support this clonotype. DNA for the CDR3: TGCAGTGCTAGAGATCTTTCCTCTGGCTACACCTTC. Translation: CSARDLSSGYTF. This chain joins TRBV20-1 and TRBJ1-2; no reliable D call. The germline gives CDR1 DFQATT, CDR2 SNEGSKA (reference sequence). Trimming stripped 0 bases from V and 7 bases from J, with 9 bases between. The CDR3 sequence is 12 residues long.

The sample holds many counts of this clonotype. The V and J genes are TRBV28 and TRBJ1-2; TRBD1 agrees at 11 bases. Germline-derived CDR1 and CDR2 are MDHEN and SYDVKM. V gave up 6 bases and J gave up 6 bases; unmatched junction bases: 3. The CDR3 runs to 13 residues. DNA for the CDR3: TGTGCCAGCAGCCGGACAGGGGGCAATGGCTACACCTTC. Translated: CASSRTGGNGYTF.